This T cell receptor beta chain was identified during a study of blood T cell repertoires in COVID-19. Looking at the study overall: T cells, B-cell-depleted T cells, or PBMCs provided the cDNA or gDNA that served as material.

In its sample, this clone was seen once. Methods used by the authors: Amplification with reference gene primers provided the estimates of nucleated cell counts. Some clones are missing from TCRdb's copy, which holds only in-frame ones; the method was immunoSEQ multiplex PCR. Clone size and the V and J calls come from that table; the DNA yielded D and trimming. The table has approximately 150,000 clones, 85% to 90% seen once. The ends lost 4 bases at V and 4 bases at J; junction bases unmatched: 8. The CDR3 sequence is 16 residues long. Germline V gives CDR1 SGDLS, CDR2 YYNGEE. The sequenced sample was peripheral blood. This TCR was sampled from an elderly man with acute or convalescent COVID-19. V and J are TRBV9 and TRBJ1-6; 7 positions agree with TRBD1. DNA of the CDR3: TGTGCCAGCAGCACCCAGACAGGGACTTATAATTCACCCCTCCACTTT. Residues: CASSTQTGTYNSPLHF.